This T cell receptor (beta chain) was sequenced during a study of control samples from healthy donors and cancer patients. The assay was immunoSEQ multiplex PCR, and TCRdb's table has in-frame clones only and misses some. The data contain 90,000 to 130,000 clones, about 80% of them seen just once; the ten biggest clones take up roughly 6.5%. The CDR3 runs to 16 residues. The germline gives CDR1 SGHDT, CDR2 YYEEEE. V was cut by 4 bases and J by 0 bases, with 16 bases left in between. V usage is TRBV5-6 and J usage is TRBJ1-1; TRBD1 is a possible D gene (5 bases). The receptor was derived from a man aged 18 to 30 in good health. Sample: blood. CDR3 sequence (DNA): TGTGCCAGCAGCCAATTATGGGGACGTTTGAACACTGAAGCTTTCTTT. Translated: CASSQLWGRLNTEAFF. Variable domain in full (rest from reference TRBV5-6 and TRBJ1-1): DAGVTQSPTHLIKTRGQQVTLRCSPKSGHDTVSWYQQALGQGPQFIFQYYEEEERQRGNFPDRFSGHQFPNYSSELNVNALLLGDSALYLCASSQLWGRLNTEAFFGQGTRLTVV.